The 18 T cell receptor beta chains below come from one sample, sequenced in a study of shared clonotypes between healthy human individuals. The method was immunoSEQ multiplex PCR; TCRdb's version includes in-frame clones alone and lacks a portion of them. Here the sample spans 95,000 to 120,000 clones, around 68% being singletons. Source material: memory CD8+ T cells sorted from blood. Subset noted: CD45RO+ cells pooled with CCR7-negative TemRA cells. The origin of the receptors is a woman in her twenties or thirties in good health.

The chain is built from TRBV7-9 and TRBJ2-1, with 11 bases aligning to TRBD2. The V segment lost 4 bases and the J segment 8 bases; nucleotides outside the gene matches: 4. CDR1 and CDR2 (germline): SEHNR, FQNEAQ (reference sequence). This CDR3 has 14 residues. The CDR3 DNA follows: TGTGCCAGCAGCTCAGGGACTAGCGGCCATGAGCAGTTCTTC. This gives the protein CASSSGTSGHEQFF.

J is TRBJ2-7 and V is TRBV18, with TRBD2 matching 7 bases. The germline V gene encodes CDR1 KGHSH and CDR2 LQKENI. This CDR3 has 14 residues. The V segment lost 4 bases and the J segment 4 bases; nucleotides outside the gene matches: 7. The CDR3 reads CASSQSGTIYEQYF. The CDR3 bases are TGTGCCAGCTCACAAAGCGGGACCATTTACGAGCAGTACTTC.

Turning to this clone: It is likely a read error: a sequence one base away is far more abundant. V usage is TRBV27 and J usage is TRBJ2-3; TRBD1 aligns across 9 bases. Trimming removed 7 bases from V and 4 bases from J; junction bases left unmatched: 12. The length of the CDR3 is 16 residues. Germline CDR1 reads MNHEY; CDR2 reads SMNVEV (reference sequence). The CDR3 region has the DNA TGTGCCAGCAATTATCTACCGGGACAGGGCGCAGATACGCAGTATTTT. It encodes CASNYLPGQGADTQYF.

The rearrangement joins TRBV28 to TRBJ2-7; TRBD2 aligns across 12 bases. CDR3 length equals 15 residues. The germline V gene encodes CDR1 MDHEN and CDR2 SYDVKM. With 7 bases clipped from V and 5 bases from J, the junction kept 9 bases outside the gene matches. Written as DNA, the CDR3 is TGTGCCAGCACCTTCCGACTAGCGGGAGATCACGAGCAGTACTTC. It is translated as CASTFRLAGDHEQYF.

This clone was found a few times. Different DNA sequences within this sample yield the same CDR3. The V call is TRBV6-6, the J call TRBJ2-3; D is unresolved. The germline V and J ends were trimmed by 2 bases and 2 bases, with 5 bases remaining between them. The CDR3 runs to 13 residues. Germline V gene data show CDR1 as MNHNY and CDR2 as SVGAGI (reference sequence). CDR3 residues: CASSYTATDTQYF. DNA of the CDR3: TGTGCCAGCAGTTACACGGCCACAGATACGCAGTATTTT.

This rearrangement joins TRBV5-4 to TRBJ1-2; D unresolved. CDR3 size: 14 residues. The germline V and J ends were trimmed by 4 bases and 4 bases, with 14 bases remaining between them. Germline V gives CDR1 SGHNT, CDR2 YYREEE (reference sequence). The CDR3 loop reads CASSPPQDRYGYTF. The CDR3 coding sequence is TGTGCCAGCAGCCCCCCCCAGGACCGCTATGGCTACACCTTC. Supplemented by reference TRBV5-4 and TRBJ1-2, the full variable domain reads ETGVTQSPTHLIKTRGQQVTLRCSSQSGHNTVSWYQQALGQGPQFIFQYYREEENGRGNFPPRFSGLQFPNYSSELNVNALELDDSALYLCASSPPQDRYGYTFGSGTRLTVV.

This CDR3 reads CASSPPADRPAEAFF. The CDR3 nucleotides read TGTGCCAGCAGTCCCCCGGCTGACAGGCCCGCTGAAGCTTTCTTT. This chain links TRBV6-1 with TRBJ1-1; possibly TRBD1 for D (6 bases). Germline CDR1 is MNHNS and CDR2 is SASEGT. The CDR3 is 15 residues long. The V end was cut by 5 bases, the J end by 6 bases, with 19 bases between.

This CDR3 reads CASSASVSWSKTQYF. Here the CDR3 DNA reads TGTGCCAGCAGCGCCTCGGTCAGTTGGTCCAAAACCCAGTACTTC. The J gene is TRBJ2-7, the V gene TRBV25-1; D not resolved. The CDR3 extends over 15 amino acids. The germline V and J ends were trimmed by 6 bases and 10 bases, with 25 bases remaining between them. From germline, CDR1 is MGHDK and CDR2 SYGVNS.

The chain combines TRBV27 with TRBJ1-4, with TRBD1 matching 8 bases. V dropped 4 bases and J dropped 7; count of bases not matched to a gene: 5. Germline lookup yields CDR1 MNHEY and CDR2 SMNVEV (reference sequence). CDR3 size: 14 residues. The CDR3 DNA follows: TGTGCCAGCAGTTGGACAGGGTCGATTGAAAAACTGTTTTTT. It codes for CASSWTGSIEKLFF.

The CDR3 loop is CASSVGGGNQPQHF. CDR3 DNA: TGTGCCAGCAGTGTCGGGGGCGGCAATCAGCCCCAGCATTTT. The V call is TRBV6-4, the J call TRBJ1-5; D is perhaps TRBD1 (6 bases). The CDR3 length is 14 residues. V lost 4 bases, J lost 2 bases, and 9 bases lay in between. Looked up from germline, CDR1 is MRHNA and CDR2 is SNTAGT.

This sequence joins TRBV7-9 and TRBJ2-7, with D perhaps matching TRBD1 (9 bases). CDR1 and CDR2 (germline): SEHNR, FQNEAQ (reference sequence). This CDR3 region has 19 residues. V shed 5 bases and J shed 2 bases, with 28 bases lying between them. The CDR3 protein is CASSQGETGGLGGPYEQYF. For the CDR3, the DNA is TGTGCCAGCAGCCAAGGTGAGACAGGGGGACTAGGCGGTCCCTACGAGCAGTACTTC.

The chain employs TRBV15 and TRBJ2-6, with D tentatively TRBD2 (6 bases). In germline, CDR1 is LNHNV, CDR2 YYDKDF (reference sequence). There are 16 residues in the CDR3. Trimming left V 5 bases short and J 0 bases short, with 11 bases between. The CDR3, as DNA: TGTGCCACCAGCGGAGCTAGCGACTCTGGGGCCAACGTCCTGACTTTC. Its translation: CATSGASDSGANVLTF. Full variable domain (rest looked up from reference TRBV15 and TRBJ2-6): DAMVIQNPRYQVTQFGKPVTLSCSQTLNHNVMYWYQQKSSQAPKLLFHYYDKDFNNEADTPDNFQSRRPNTSFCFLDIRSPGLGDTAMYLCATSGASDSGANVLTFGAGSRLTVL.

V and J are TRBV2 and TRBJ2-3; D is possibly TRBD1 or TRBD2 (5 bases each). The ends were cut back, 4 bases at V and 6 bases at J, with 11 bases in the middle. The germline CDR1 and CDR2 sequences are SNHLY and FYNNEI. The CDR3 runs 13 residues. This chain's CDR3 is CASSGWGLDTQYF. The CDR3 DNA reads TGTGCCAGCAGTGGATGGGGGTTGGATACGCAGTATTTT.

The rearrangement joins TRBV6-7 to TRBJ1-5; 12 bases match TRBD1. TRBV6-7 is filed as an ORF, its function uncertain. There are 14 residues in the CDR3. V dropped 6 bases and J dropped 7; count of bases not matched to a gene: 4. This CDR3 is CASRAGTGGQPQHF. The CDR3 DNA reads TGTGCCAGCAGGGCCGGGACAGGGGGCCAGCCCCAGCATTTT.

This chain joins TRBV5-4 and TRBJ1-1, with D perhaps TRBD1 (6 bases). V shed 1 base and J shed 5 bases, with 15 bases lying between them. The germline V gene encodes CDR1 SGHNT and CDR2 YYREEE (reference sequence). The CDR3 covers 15 residues. The CDR3 DNA reads as TGTGCCAGCAGCTTGTGGGGGGCGCGGGGGACTGAAGCTTTCTTT. It is translated as CASSLWGARGTEAFF.

The genes are TRBV28 and TRBJ1-2, with 8 positions matching TRBD1. Germline-derived CDR1 and CDR2 are MDHEN and SYDVKM. After removal of 4 bases from V and 1 base from J, the junction contained 5 bases not matched to a gene. This CDR3 has 15 residues. The CDR3 sequence is CASSSGTGINYGYTF. The CDR3, as DNA: TGTGCCAGCAGTTCCGGGACAGGAATTAACTATGGCTACACCTTC.

This clone was observed once. The V gene is TRBV2, the J gene TRBJ1-5; no reliable D call. The germline V and J ends were trimmed by 4 bases and 3 bases, with 10 bases remaining between them. Germline lookup yields CDR1 SNHLY and CDR2 FYNNEI. The CDR3 covers 14 residues. CDR3 coding DNA: TGTGCCAGCAGTGCGGGCTCTTTCAATCAGCCCCAGCATTTT. Translation: CASSAGSFNQPQHF.

J is TRBJ2-3 and V is TRBV5-4, with D possibly matching TRBD1 (5 bases). Germline-derived CDR1 and CDR2 are SGHNT and YYREEE (reference sequence). V dropped 3 bases and J dropped 0 bases, with 14 bases sitting between them. The CDR3 contains 16 residues. This CDR3 is CASSSQDISSTDTQYF. CDR3 coding DNA: TGTGCCAGCAGCTCCCAGGACATCTCTAGCACAGATACGCAGTATTTT.